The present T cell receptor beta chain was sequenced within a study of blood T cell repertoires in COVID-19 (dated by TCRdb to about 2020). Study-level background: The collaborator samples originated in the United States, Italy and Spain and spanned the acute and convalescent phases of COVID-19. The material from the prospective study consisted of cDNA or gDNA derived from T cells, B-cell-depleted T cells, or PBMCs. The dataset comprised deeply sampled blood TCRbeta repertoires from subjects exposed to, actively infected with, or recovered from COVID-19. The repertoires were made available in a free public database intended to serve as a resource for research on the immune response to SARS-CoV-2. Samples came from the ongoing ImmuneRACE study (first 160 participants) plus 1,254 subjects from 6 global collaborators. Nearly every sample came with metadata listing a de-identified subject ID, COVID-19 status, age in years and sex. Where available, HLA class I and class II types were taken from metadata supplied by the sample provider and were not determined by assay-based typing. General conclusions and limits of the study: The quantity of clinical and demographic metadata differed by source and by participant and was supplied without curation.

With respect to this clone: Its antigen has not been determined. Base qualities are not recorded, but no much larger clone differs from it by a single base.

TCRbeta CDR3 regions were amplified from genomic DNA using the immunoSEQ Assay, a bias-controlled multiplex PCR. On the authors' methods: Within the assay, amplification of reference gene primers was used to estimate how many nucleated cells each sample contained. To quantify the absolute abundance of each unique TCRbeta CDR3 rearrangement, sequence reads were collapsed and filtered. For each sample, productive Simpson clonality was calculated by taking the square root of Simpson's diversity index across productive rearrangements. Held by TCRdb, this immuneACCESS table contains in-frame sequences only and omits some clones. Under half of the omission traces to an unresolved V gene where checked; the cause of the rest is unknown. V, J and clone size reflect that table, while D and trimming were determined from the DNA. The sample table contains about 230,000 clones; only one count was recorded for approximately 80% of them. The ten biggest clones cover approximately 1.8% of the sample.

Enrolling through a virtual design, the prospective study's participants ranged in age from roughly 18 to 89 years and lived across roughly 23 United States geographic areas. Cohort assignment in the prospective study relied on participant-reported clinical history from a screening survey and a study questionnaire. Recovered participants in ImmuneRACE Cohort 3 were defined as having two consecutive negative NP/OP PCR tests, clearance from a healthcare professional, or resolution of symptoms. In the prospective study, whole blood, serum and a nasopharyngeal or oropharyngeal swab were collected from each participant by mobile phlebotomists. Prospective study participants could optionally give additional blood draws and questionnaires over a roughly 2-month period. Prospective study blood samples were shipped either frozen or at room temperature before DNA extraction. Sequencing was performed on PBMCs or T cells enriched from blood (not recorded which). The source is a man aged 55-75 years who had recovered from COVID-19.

The CDR3 reads as follows: CASSQDYRSNQPQHF. In nucleotide form, the sequence is TGTGCCAGCAGCCAAGATTACAGGAGCAATCAGCCCCAGCATTTT. This sequence uses TRBV3-1 (or the pseudogene TRBV3-2) and TRBJ1-5; 5 matching bases give a weak D call of TRBD1. Trimming removed 0 bases from V and 1 base from J, leaving 7 bases between the germline ends. CDR1 and CDR2 (LGHDT, YNNKEL) derive from the germline V gene (reference sequence). The CDR3 contains 15 residues, cysteine and phenylalanine counted. Of the read, only the CDR3 DNA is kept; its 45 bases are in frame from base 1.